What follows are 15 T cell receptor beta chains derived from one specimen sequenced in a study of T cell responses to AZD1222 COVID-19 vaccine. Profiled with immunoSEQ multiplex PCR; TCRdb holds only in-frame clones, not every one. The sample lists about 120,000 clones, around 84% seen once, with 7.7% in the top ten. The sequences come from peripheral blood, collected on day 0 of AZD1222 vaccination. Receptors originate from an adult in good health.

CDR3 sequence (DNA): TGCAGCGTTGAAGTTGGGGGTTACGAGCAGTACTTC. The encoded protein is CSVEVGGYEQYF. The rearrangement joins TRBV29-1 to TRBJ2-7; D tentatively fits TRBD1 or TRBD2 (5 bases each). CDR1 is SQVTM, CDR2 ANQGSEA, per germline. The CDR3 sequence is 12 residues long. Trimming took 1 base from V and 4 from J, leaving 8 bases between them.

V and J are TRBV3-1 (or the pseudogene TRBV3-2) and TRBJ1-4; tentatively, D is TRBD1 (5 bases). The CDR3 totals 13 residues. Trimming pared 6 bases from V and 4 bases from J, leaving 9 bases between. CDR1 and CDR2 from the germline V gene are LGHDT and YNNKEL (reference sequence). DNA for the CDR3: TGTGCCAGCAGTAGGGACGGTAATGAAAAACTGTTTTTT. It translates to CASSRDGNEKLFF.

This chain uses TRBV6-5 with TRBJ2-1; 7 bases match TRBD2. The CDR3 sequence is 15 residues long. Losses at the gene ends were 5 bases for V and 0 bases for J; bases not matched to a gene: 4. Germline CDR1 and CDR2: MNHEY and SVGAGI. This CDR3 is CASSLRGSSYNEQFF. In DNA, the CDR3 is TGTGCCAGCAGTCTCCGCGGGAGCTCCTACAATGAGCAGTTCTTC.

The chain couples TRBV5-4 to TRBJ2-7, with a weak D call TRBD2 (7 bases). The CDR3 consists of 16 residues. Per germline, CDR1 SGHNT and CDR2 YYREEE (reference sequence). Trimming pared 6 bases from V and 2 bases from J, leaving 21 bases between. The DNA for the CDR3 is TGTGCCAGCACTCCCATAAGGGGGGGTCAGCCCTACGAGCAGTACTTC. It codes for CASTPIRGGQPYEQYF. The full variable domain, with the rest looked up from reference TRBV5-4 and TRBJ2-7, is ETGVTQSPTHLIKTRGQQVTLRCSSQSGHNTVSWYQQALGQGPQFIFQYYREEENGRGNFPPRFSGLQFPNYSSELNVNALELDDSALYLCASTPIRGGQPYEQYFGPGTRLTVT.

The J gene is TRBJ1-2, the V gene TRBV5-4; TRBD1 might be the D (6 bases). This CDR3 contains 13 residues. Trimming left V 3 bases short and J 8 bases short, with 14 bases between. Germline lookup yields CDR1 SGHNT and CDR2 YYREEE (reference sequence). The CDR3 sequence: CASSSTGRGGYTF. DNA for the CDR3: TGTGCCAGCAGCTCTACAGGGAGAGGAGGCTACACCTTC.

The genes are TRBV7-3 and TRBJ1-1; D uncertain. CDR3 length: 13 residues. CDR1 and CDR2 (germline): SGHTA, FQGTGA. Trimming pared 2 bases from V and 0 bases from J, leaving 4 bases between. This chain's CDR3 is CASSLEVNTEAFF. The CDR3 DNA sequence: TGTGCCAGCAGCTTAGAGGTGAACACTGAAGCTTTCTTT. Looking up the rest from reference TRBV7-3 and TRBJ1-1 gives the full variable domain: GAGVSQTPSNKVTEKGKYVELRCDPISGHTALYWYRQSLGQGPEFLIYFQGTGAADDSGLPNDRFFAVRPEGSVSTLKIQRTERGDSAVYLCASSLEVNTEAFFGQGTRLTVV.

The chain is built from TRBV29-1 and TRBJ2-3; TRBD1 might be the D (6 bases). Germline V gene sequence: CDR1 SQVTM, CDR2 ANQGSEA. CDR3 length equals 12 residues. The ends were cut back, 4 bases at V and 3 bases at J, with 8 bases in the middle. The CDR3, as DNA: TGCAGCGTTGGGCAGGGGACAGATACGCAGTATTTT. Translating it yields CSVGQGTDTQYF.

The chain links TRBV24-1 to TRBJ1-1; TRBD1 is a possible D gene (5 bases). Germline-derived CDR1 and CDR2 are KGHDR and SFDVKD. Between the trimmed V and J ends, which lost 9 bases and 0 bases, there was a span of 13 bases. This CDR3 comprises 14 residues. The CDR3 is CATSAGGMNTEAFF. Written as DNA, the CDR3 is TGTGCCACCTCCGCCGGGGGGATGAACACTGAAGCTTTCTTT.

The chain has TRBV5-1 and TRBJ2-5; tentatively, D is TRBD1 (6 bases). The length of the CDR3 is 17 residues. CDR1 and CDR2 from the germline V gene are SGHRS and YFSETQ. V was cut by 4 bases and J by 4 bases, with 23 bases left in between. The CDR3 loop reads CASSPGPGQMLVETQYF. The DNA of the CDR3 is TGCGCCAGCAGCCCTGGGCCGGGACAAATGCTCGTAGAGACCCAGTACTTC.

V and J are TRBV28 and TRBJ2-3; D tentatively fits TRBD1 or TRBD2 (5 bases each). This CDR3 comprises 13 residues. Trimming took 7 bases from V and 1 from J, leaving 9 bases between them. Germline lookup yields CDR1 MDHEN and CDR2 SYDVKM. CDR3 bases: TGTGCCAGCACCATGGGGGGCACAGATACGCAGTATTTT. Translation: CASTMGGTDTQYF. The full variable domain, in which reference TRBV28 and TRBJ2-3 provide the parts outside the CDR3, is DVKVTQSSRYLVKRTGEKVFLECVQDMDHENMFWYRQDPGLGLRLIYFSYDVKMKEKGDIPEGYSVSREKKERFSLILESASTNQTSMYLCASTMGGTDTQYFGPGTRLTVL.

Notes on this clone: Other DNA sequences in the sample encode the same CDR3. The rearrangement joins TRBV7-2 to TRBJ2-2; no definite D call. With 0 bases removed from V and 2 bases from J, the gap between germline ends came to 4 bases. Germline V gives CDR1 SGHTA, CDR2 FQGNSA. CDR3 length: 14 residues. The CDR3 sequence is CASSLALNTGELFF. As DNA, the CDR3 is TGTGCCAGCAGCTTAGCGCTCAACACCGGGGAGCTGTTTTTT.

The rearrangement joins TRBV5-1 to TRBJ2-1; the match to TRBD1 covers 7 bases. Germline CDR1 and CDR2: SGHRS and YFSETQ. V lost 0 bases to trimming and J lost 4 bases; unmatched junction nucleotides: 4. This CDR3 region has 15 residues. In nucleotides, the CDR3 is TGCGCCAGCAGCTTGGGACAGGGAAGATACAATGAGCAGTTCTTC. Protein: CASSLGQGRYNEQFF.

This chain joins TRBV7-9 and TRBJ1-5; 10 bases fit TRBD1. J was trimmed by 4 bases and V by 5 bases; bases with no gene match: 2. The germline gives CDR1 SEHNR, CDR2 FQNEAQ (reference sequence). The length of the CDR3 is 14 residues. The CDR3 is CASSAGQGNQPQHF. Written as DNA, the CDR3 is TGTGCCAGCAGCGCGGGACAGGGGAATCAGCCCCAGCATTTT.

This chain uses TRBV6-5 with TRBJ1-3; no firm D call. CDR1 and CDR2 from the germline V gene are MNHEY and SVGAGI. The germline V and J ends were trimmed by 0 bases and 4 bases, with 13 bases remaining between them. CDR3 size: 16 residues. In DNA form, the CDR3 reads TGTGCCAGCAGTTACTCGAGGGTGACGCGAGGAAACACCATATATTTT. Protein product: CASSYSRVTRGNTIYF.

This clone is a singleton in its sample. This chain links TRBV15 with TRBJ1-6; D is unresolved. The CDR3 is 20 amino acids. V lost 0 bases and J lost 0, with 18 bases in between. Per germline, CDR1 LNHNV and CDR2 YYDKDF (reference sequence). This CDR3 reads CATSRDIWQTVSSYNSPLHF. For the CDR3, the DNA is TGTGCCACCAGCAGAGATATTTGGCAGACGGTGAGCTCCTATAATTCACCCCTCCACTTT.